A selection of T cell receptor beta chains follows, all from one sample in a study of cytomegalovirus exposure and HLA in healthy donors. Profiled with immunoSEQ multiplex PCR; TCRdb holds only in-frame clones, not every one. The sample gives some 200,000 clones, approximately 70% of which show up once; 2.5% to 3% is in the top ten. Sequencing input: PBMCs. These receptors originate from a man between 35 and 55 years old in good health and CMV-seropositive. Both conserved end residues are part of each CDR3. A D gene is named only where the DNA matches it firmly. Some rows have no size entry. The others give once, few or many, or a class for an expanded clone.

CDR3aa | CDR3nt | v_gene | d_gene | j_gene | abundance
CASSLETGESTDTQYF | TGTGCCAGCAGCTTAGAAACAGGGGAAAGCACAGATACGCAGTATTTT | TRBV7-6 | TRBD1 | TRBJ2-3 | -
CASSQATSRRTDTQYF | TGTGCCAGCAGCCAAGCAACTAGCAGACGCACAGATACGCAGTATTTT | TRBV4-2 | - | TRBJ2-3 | -
CASSRGGDYNSPLHF | TGCGCCAGCAGCCGAGGAGGGGACTATAATTCACCCCTCCACTTT | TRBV5-1 | - | TRBJ1-6 | -
CASSAMGQLNTEAFF | TGCGCCAGCAGCGCAATGGGACAGCTGAACACTGAAGCTTTCTTT | TRBV5-1 | TRBD1 | TRBJ1-1 | -
CASSSTGQGTINEKLFF | TGCGCCAGCAGCTCAACCGGACAGGGAACTATTAATGAAAAACTGTTTTTT | TRBV5-1 | TRBD1 | TRBJ1-4 | few
CASSSQVTPRTEAFF | TGTGCCAGCTCCTCCCAGGTAACCCCGCGCACTGAAGCTTTCTTT | TRBV18 | - | TRBJ1-1 | few
CASRAEGSYEQYF | TGTGCCAGCCGGGCAGAAGGGAGCTACGAGCAGTACTTC | TRBV5-3 | - | TRBJ2-7 | few
CASSPPGASDTQYF | TGTGCCAGCAGCCCCCCAGGGGCGAGTGATACGCAGTATTTT | TRBV9 | - | TRBJ2-3 | -
CASSQGGWRAGRDTQYF | TGCGCCAGCAGCCAAGGAGGCTGGCGGGCCGGTAGGGATACGCAGTATTTT | TRBV4-1 | - | TRBJ2-3 | few
CASSLMAKAMNTEAFF | TGTGCCAGCAGCTTAATGGCCAAAGCGATGAACACTGAAGCTTTCTTT | TRBV7-9 | - | TRBJ1-1 | -
CASSFLSSGGSNEQYF | TGTGCCAGCAGTTTCCTTTCTAGCGGGGGGTCCAACGAGCAGTACTTC | TRBV28 | TRBD2 | TRBJ2-7 | -
CASSESYSNQPQHF | TGTGCCAGCAGTGAATCCTATAGCAATCAGCCCCAGCATTTT | TRBV25-1 | - | TRBJ1-5 | -
CASSLQTGYQPQHF | TGTGCCAGTAGTCTTCAAACAGGGTATCAGCCCCAGCATTTT | TRBV19 | - | TRBJ1-5 | -
CSVEREGYEQYF | TGCAGCGTTGAAAGGGAGGGTTACGAGCAGTACTTC | TRBV29-1 | TRBD2 | TRBJ2-7 | -
CASTLGGKSGDEQYF | TGTGCCAGCACCTTGGGGGGGAAATCTGGCGACGAGCAGTACTTC | TRBV7-9 | TRBD2 | TRBJ2-7 | -
CASSQETSGNTDTQYF | TGCGCCAGCAGCCAAGAAACTAGCGGCAACACAGATACGCAGTATTTT | TRBV4-3 | TRBD2 | TRBJ2-3 | once
CASRDFGNEQFF | TGTGCCAGCAGAGACTTCGGCAATGAGCAGTTCTTC | TRBV11-2 | - | TRBJ2-1 | -
CASSVVGGGPTDTQYF | TGTGCCAGCAGCGTAGTAGGGGGGGGACCCACAGATACGCAGTATTTT | TRBV9 | - | TRBJ2-3 | -
CASSLAGGNTIYF | TGTGCCAGCAGCTTGGCCGGGGGAAACACCATATATTTT | TRBV5-4 | - | TRBJ1-3 | -
CASSSLAGGNQETQYF | TGTGCCAGCAGCTCCCTAGCGGGGGGAAACCAAGAGACCCAGTACTTC | TRBV13 | TRBD2 | TRBJ2-5 | -
CASSNNERRINEQFF | TGTGCCAGCAGTAATAACGAGAGGCGCATCAATGAGCAGTTCTTC | TRBV28 | - | TRBJ2-1 | -
CASSESTLGNEQFF | TGCGCCAGCAGTGAGTCGACTCTGGGCAATGAGCAGTTCTTC | TRBV10-2 | - | TRBJ2-1 | -
CASSWTGENQPQHF | TGTGCCAGCAGCTGGACAGGGGAAAATCAGCCCCAGCATTTT | TRBV6-1 | TRBD1 | TRBJ1-5 | few
CASSLLLVVHEQYF | TGTGCCAGCAGCCTCCTATTGGTTGTCCACGAGCAGTACTTC | TRBV5-5 | - | TRBJ2-7 | -
CASSLTPQGAAEAFF | TGCGCCAGCAGCTTGACCCCACAGGGGGCCGCTGAAGCTTTCTTT | TRBV5-1 | TRBD1 | TRBJ1-1 | -
CSSSRLGLAGPYEQYF | TGTTCCAGCAGTCGTCTCGGACTAGCGGGGCCCTACGAGCAGTACTTC | TRBV7-9 | TRBD2 | TRBJ2-7 | few
CASSSQGETQYF | TGCGCCAGCAGTTCCCAGGGGGAGACCCAGTACTTC | TRBV5-1 | - | TRBJ2-5 | few
CASSIRRAAEAFF | TGTGCCAGTAGTATAAGGAGGGCTGCTGAAGCTTTCTTT | TRBV19 | - | TRBJ1-1 | -